The 14 T cell receptor beta chains below all came from one sample that was sequenced in a study of T cells in localized non-small cell lung cancer. Here immunoSEQ multiplex PCR was the method, and the copy in TCRdb shows in-frame clones only, minus some. Altogether 20,000 to 30,000 clones are present, approximately 84% being singletons, with the ten largest covering roughly 6.2%. The sequencing here drew on peripheral blood, taken before any cancer treatment. The source of these receptors is a male donor at least 60 years old with stage II squamous cell lung carcinoma.

This chain links TRBV18 with TRBJ2-1; TRBD2 matches 10 bases. V trimming: 5 bases; J trimming: 5 bases; junction bases outside the gene matches: 6. CDR3 length equals 15 residues. The germline CDR1 and CDR2 sequences are KGHSH and LQKENI. As DNA, the CDR3 is TGTGCCAGCTCAGGTCAGCGGGGGGGAGACAATGAGCAGTTCTTC. It is translated as CASSGQRGGDNEQFF.

The chain couples TRBV2 to TRBJ2-7; tentative D call: TRBD1 (6 bases). The germline V gene has CDR1 SNHLY and CDR2 FYNNEI. The CDR3 runs to 14 residues. V shed 3 bases and J shed 0 bases, with 9 bases lying between them. CDR3 bases: TGTGCCAGCAGTGAGCAGGGGCCCTCCTACGAGCAGTACTTC. Its protein is CASSEQGPSYEQYF.

The chain carries TRBV18 and TRBJ2-1, with 12 positions matching TRBD2. Germline CDR1 KGHSH, CDR2 LQKENI. The length of the CDR3 is 14 residues. The V and J ends lost 5 bases and 10 bases, in that order; junction bases with no gene match: 6. The chain's CDR3 is CASSVLAGGPEQFF. The DNA of the CDR3 is TGTGCCAGCTCAGTACTAGCGGGGGGCCCGGAGCAGTTCTTC.

This clone is a singleton in its sample. The V gene is TRBV5-1, the J gene TRBJ2-2; 8 bases map to TRBD1. Germline CDR1 SGHRS, CDR2 YFSETQ. The CDR3 covers 16 residues. Germline trimming cut 4 bases from V and 4 bases from J; bases unmatched to any gene: 9. The DNA for the CDR3 is TGCGCCAGCAGCGCCCAGACAGGGGCGTTCACCGGGGAGCTGTTTTTT. Protein sequence: CASSAQTGAFTGELFF.

V is TRBV18 and J is TRBJ1-1; tentative D call: TRBD1 (5 bases). The CDR3 runs to 14 residues. Deletions cut 2 bases from V and 4 bases from J, with 11 bases between. Looked up from germline, CDR1 is KGHSH and CDR2 is LQKENI. CDR3 nucleotide sequence: TGTGCCAGCTCACCAGGCAGGGAAGCCACTGAAGCTTTCTTT. It translates to CASSPGREATEAFF.

The J gene is TRBJ1-2, the V gene TRBV7-9, with 8 bases that match TRBD1. The V and J ends lost 6 bases and 0 bases, in that order; junction bases with no gene match: 6. Looked up from germline, CDR1 is SEHNR and CDR2 is FQNEAQ (reference sequence). The CDR3 is 15 amino acids. The CDR3: CASSQTGVANYGYTF. CDR3 nucleotide sequence: TGTGCCAGCAGTCAGACAGGGGTGGCTAACTATGGCTACACCTTC.

This clone has only one observation. V usage is TRBV6-1 and J usage is TRBJ2-7, with D unresolved. Germline V lookup: CDR1 MNHNS, CDR2 SASEGT. Between the trimmed V and J ends, which lost 2 bases and 0 bases, there was a span of 8 bases. CDR3 length: 14 residues. Here the CDR3 DNA reads TGTGCCAGCAGTGAATGGACGAGCTCCTACGAGCAGTACTTC. Residues: CASSEWTSSYEQYF.

V usage is TRBV5-4 and J usage is TRBJ2-3; 7 positions match TRBD1. This CDR3 spans 14 amino acids. The junction had 2 bases not matched to a gene; V was cut back by 0 bases and J by 4 bases. The germline V gene has CDR1 SGHNT and CDR2 YYREEE (reference sequence). The CDR3: CASSLGQGPDTQYF. CDR3 DNA sequence: TGTGCCAGCAGCTTGGGACAGGGCCCAGATACGCAGTATTTT.

The rearrangement uses TRBV28 and TRBJ2-2; 9 bases map to TRBD1. Unmatched junction bases numbered 8, after V lost 3 bases and J lost 6 bases. Germline CDR1 reads MDHEN; CDR2 reads SYDVKM. The CDR3 contains 16 residues. The CDR3 DNA sequence: TGTGCCAGCAGTTTTGAGGGACAGGGTATCGCCGGGGAGCTGTTTTTT. It yields the protein CASSFEGQGIAGELFF.

This clone was seen only once. The chain is built from TRBV5-8 and TRBJ2-5; 12 nucleotides match TRBD2. The V and J ends lost 0 bases and 3 bases, in that order; junction bases with no gene match: 6. The CDR3 loop spans 17 amino acids. Germline values: CDR1 SGHTS, CDR2 YDEGEE. The CDR3 nucleotides are TGTGCCAGCAGCTTGGACGCTAGCGGGAGGGCCGAAGAGACCCAGTACTTC. Encoded protein: CASSLDASGRAEETQYF. Using reference TRBV5-8 and TRBJ2-5 for the parts outside the CDR3, the full variable domain is EAGVTQSPTHLIKTRGQQATLRCSPISGHTSVYWYQQALGLGLQFLLWYDEGEERNRGNFPPRFSGRQFPNYSSELNVNALELEDSALYLCASSLDASGRAEETQYFGPGTRLLVL.

The chain links TRBV7-9 to TRBJ2-2; D is undetermined. The CDR3 has 14 residues. The V gene's germline CDR1 is SEHNR and CDR2 FQNEAQ (reference sequence). Trimming took off 1 base at V and 3 bases at J, with 6 bases between the two ends. Written as DNA, the CDR3 is TGTGCCAGCAGCTTAGAACTCGACACCGGGGAGCTGTTTTTT. It yields the protein CASSLELDTGELFF.

The rearrangement joins TRBV6-1 to TRBJ1-5, with 8 bases that match TRBD1. With 0 bases clipped from V and 1 base from J, the junction kept 8 bases outside the gene matches. The CDR3 length is 18 residues. Per germline, CDR1 MNHNS and CDR2 SASEGT. The CDR3 DNA reads as TGTGCCAGCAGTGAAGCTCTCTGGGACAGGTCAAGCAATCAGCCCCAGCATTTT. It encodes CASSEALWDRSSNQPQHF.

The V call is TRBV23-1, the J call TRBJ1-2; D is perhaps TRBD1 (6 bases). TRBV23-1 is reported as an ORF; its role is uncertain. CDR3 size: 15 residues. V dropped 0 bases and J dropped 6 bases, with 14 bases sitting between them. The CDR3 nucleotides read TGCGCCAGCAGTCAATCGAGGGGGGGCGACCATGGCTACACCTTC. Translating it yields CASSQSRGGDHGYTF.

V gene TRBV28 combines with J gene TRBJ2-2; weak D call: TRBD1 (5 bases). V was pared by 3 bases and J by 0 bases, with 11 bases between. CDR1 is MDHEN and CDR2 is SYDVKM in the germline V gene. This CDR3 spans 16 amino acids. The CDR3 protein is CASSFLGAANTGELFF. The CDR3 coding sequence is TGTGCCAGCAGTTTCCTAGGGGCCGCGAACACCGGGGAGCTGTTTTTT.